The text below deals with one T cell receptor (beta chain). Its antigen remains unidentified. This sample is part of a study of somatic mutations in cytotoxic T cells in rheumatoid arthritis. The trim removed 5 bases at V and 7 bases at J, leaving 4 bases unmatched. This CDR3 has 12 amino acids. CDR1 SGHAT and CDR2 FQNNGV come from the germline V gene. Study results and limitations: An age-related increase in CD8+ clonality was seen in rheumatoid arthritis patients but not in healthy controls. A single CD8+ clone exceeded 20% of CD8+ cells in about an eighth of the roughly 65 patients. Nobody adjusted the slight TRBV07 underrepresentation in rheumatoid arthritis patients for multiple comparisons.

Study processing details: Patient CD8+ clones bigger than 1% seldom lined up with published virus-specific TCRB sequences. The protocol was immunoSEQ multiplex PCR, while the TCRdb copy is restricted to in-frame clones and leaves out a portion. Clonal size and the V and J genes are those of that table, whereas D and trimming came from the DNA. The table includes tens of thousands of clones, around four fifths detected once. The TCR comes from an adult with rheumatoid arthritis. V and J are TRBV11-2 and TRBJ1-1, with 7 bases lining up with TRBD1. Sequenced sample: CD8+ T cells sorted from blood. CDR3 nucleotide sequence: TGTGCCAGCAGCCGAGGGGACAGTGAAGCTTTCTTT. Encoded protein: CASSRGDSEAFF.